Listed here are 30 T cell receptor beta chains from one sample, sequenced in a study of T cells in Graves' hyperthyroidism and ophthalmopathy (dated by TCRdb to between 2017 and 2020). The receptor library was made with multiplex PCR. Sequencing was carried out with an Illumina HiSeq 2000. Amplification of TCR beta CDR3 regions was carried out from RNA transcripts. A first-round RT-PCR of the TCR CDR3 used the HTBI primer set with the Qiagen OneStep RT-PCR kit. In TCRdb, the public reads were trimmed at Q25 with fastp and aligned with MiXCR, with productive beta chains retained. Duplicate CDR3 protein sequences are folded into a single record with the most common DNA and genes. Within this sample are about 520,000 distinct CDR3 sequences, with 24% of them counted one time only. 11% of the sample rests with the top ten. Sequenced: blood. These receptors came from a woman in her 30s with Graves' ophthalmopathy.

CDR3 in amino acids: CASSLELLRDEKLFF. CDR3 in DNA: TGTGCCAGCAGTTTAGAGCTTTTGAGGGATGAAAAACTGTTTTTT. The rearrangement uses TRBV12-3 or TRBV12-4 and TRBJ1-4; D gene ambiguous. The germline V and J ends were trimmed by 1 base and 6 bases, with 12 bases remaining between them. The CDR3 loop spans 15 amino acids.

This clonotype was found a few times. CDR3: CASSRGGAPGGTEAFF. The DNA of the CDR3 is TGTGCCAGCAGTCGAGGCGGGGCCCCTGGGGGCACTGAAGCTTTCTTT. The chain carries TRBV2 and TRBJ1-1; D may be TRBD1 (5 bases). The germline V gene encodes CDR1 SNHLY and CDR2 FYNNEI. The CDR3 is made up of 16 amino acids. The V and J ends lost 5 bases and 4 bases respectively, with 20 bases between them.

Many counts were recorded for this clonotype. The J gene is TRBJ1-5, the V gene TRBV9; maybe TRBD1 (6 bases). Trimming took 0 bases from V and 4 from J, leaving 8 bases between them. The CDR3 totals 14 residues. The germline gives CDR1 SGDLS, CDR2 YYNGEE. The CDR3 region is CASSVGGANQPQHF. CDR3 DNA: TGTGCCAGCAGCGTAGGGGGGGCAAATCAGCCCCAGCATTTT. Filled out from reference TRBV9 and TRBJ1-5, the complete variable domain reads DSGVTQTPKHLITATGQRVTLRCSPRSGDLSVYWYQQSLDQGLQFLIQYYNGEERAKGNILERFSAQQFPDLHSELNLSSLELGDSALYFCASSVGGANQPQHFGDGTRLSIL.

The chain couples TRBV6-1 to TRBJ1-2; D possibly corresponds to TRBD1 (5 bases). The length of the CDR3 is 13 residues. V was cut by 6 bases and J by 9 bases, with 17 bases left in between. Per the germline V gene, CDR1 is MNHNS and CDR2 is SASEGT. The CDR3: CASRRNQGTSYTF. The CDR3 region has the DNA TGTGCCAGCAGACGCAACCAAGGGACGAGCTACACCTTC.

J is TRBJ1-6 and V is TRBV20-1, with 7 bases that match TRBD1. CDR1 is DFQATT and CDR2 is SNEGSKA in the germline V gene (reference sequence). The CDR3 runs 13 residues. V lost 3 bases to trimming and J lost 12 bases; unmatched junction nucleotides: 8. Here the CDR3 reads CSARKQGVRPLHF. The CDR3 DNA sequence: TGCAGTGCTAGGAAGCAGGGGGTACGACCCCTCCACTTT.

The gene calls are TRBV2 and TRBJ2-6, with D possibly being TRBD2 (5 bases). V shed 8 bases and J shed 0 bases, with 14 bases lying between them. This CDR3 region has 16 residues. Per the germline V gene, CDR1 is SNHLY and CDR2 is FYNNEI. The CDR3 region is CASAPTRVSGANVLTF. The CDR3 DNA reads TGTGCCAGCGCGCCGACGAGGGTCTCTGGGGCCAACGTCCTGACTTTC. Together with reference TRBV2 and TRBJ2-6, the CDR3 gives the full variable domain: EPEVTQTPSHQVTQMGQEVILRCVPISNHLYFYWYRQILGQKVEFLVSFYNNEISEKSEIFDDQFSVERPDGSNFTLKIRSTKLEDSAMYFCASAPTRVSGANVLTFGAGSRLTVL.

This clonotype was seen at least ten times. The genes are TRBV7-2 and TRBJ2-7; D call uncertain. V lost 5 bases and J lost 6, with 14 bases in between. Germline loops: CDR1 SGHTA, CDR2 FQGNSA. The CDR3 is 13 residues long. The CDR3 sequence: CASSEDRRGEQYF. In nucleotides, the CDR3 is TGTGCCAGCAGCGAGGACCGCCGCGGCGAGCAGTACTTC. Using reference TRBV7-2 and TRBJ2-7 for the parts outside the CDR3, the full variable domain is GAGVSQSPSNKVTEKGKDVELRCDPISGHTALYWYRQSLGQGLEFLIYFQGNSAPDKSGLPSDRFSAERTGGSVSTLTIQRTQQEDSAVYLCASSEDRRGEQYFGPGTRLTVT.

This clonotype was seen many times. The CDR3 coding sequence is TGTGCCAGCAGTTTGGGTGGGTTCGACGAGCAGTACTTC. It yields the protein CASSLGGFDEQYF. This chain uses TRBV27 with TRBJ2-7; D gene uncertain. Germline V gene lookup returns CDR1 MNHEY and CDR2 SMNVEV (reference sequence). This CDR3 is built from 13 residues. V was shortened by 3 bases and J by 5 bases, with 11 bases between the two germline ends.

This clonotype was recorded at least ten times. J is TRBJ2-7 and V is TRBV20-1; no definite D call. The CDR3 is made up of 14 amino acids. The germline V gene encodes CDR1 DFQATT and CDR2 SNEGSKA (reference sequence). Trimming removed 0 bases at V and 3 bases at J, with 12 bases between. The DNA for the CDR3 is TGCAGTGCTAGAGAACCAGGCCCCCGCTACGAGCAGTACTTC. This translates into CSAREPGPRYEQYF.

There are many counts of this clonotype. The rearrangement joins TRBV6-1 to TRBJ2-4; 11 nucleotides match TRBD1. CDR1 is MNHNS, CDR2 SASEGT, per germline. V lost 4 bases to trimming and J lost 1 base; unmatched junction nucleotides: 3. The CDR3 spans 16 residues. The CDR3 coding sequence is TGTGCCAGCAGTGGCGGGACAGGGGGGGCCAAAAACATTCAGTACTTC. Translation gives CASSGGTGGAKNIQYF.

There are many counts of this clonotype. The rearrangement uses TRBV27 and TRBJ2-7; tentatively, D is TRBD2 (5 bases). The germline CDR1 and CDR2 sequences are MNHEY and SMNVEV (reference sequence). Trimming removed 5 bases at V and 3 bases at J, with 14 bases between. The CDR3 contains 14 residues. The CDR3 DNA follows: TGTGCCAGCAGTCCGCGGGCCACGGGCTACGAGCAGTACTTC. Translating it yields CASSPRATGYEQYF.

The CDR3 sequence: CASSPSGDAEAFF. For the CDR3, the DNA is TGTGCCAGCAGCCCCTCGGGGGATGCTGAAGCTTTCTTT. The chain couples TRBV9 to TRBJ1-1, with D perhaps TRBD1 (5 bases). CDR1 SGDLS and CDR2 YYNGEE come from the germline V gene. V was trimmed by 4 bases and J by 6 bases, leaving 13 bases between them. The CDR3 loop spans 13 amino acids.

This clonotype was seen more than once but under ten times. V and J are TRBV19 and TRBJ2-6; D gene ambiguous. Germline values: CDR1 LNHDA, CDR2 SQIVND (reference sequence). This CDR3 is built from 15 residues. V shed 2 bases and J shed 0 bases, with 5 bases lying between them. The CDR3 DNA reads as TGTGCCAGTAGTATATCGGTCTCTGGGGCCAACGTCCTGACTTTC. Translation: CASSISVSGANVLTF.

This clonotype was seen at least ten times. The J gene is TRBJ2-2, the V gene TRBV15, with a tentative D call TRBD2 (5 bases). CDR1 and CDR2 from the germline V gene are LNHNV and YYDKDF (reference sequence). With 0 bases removed from V and 5 bases from J, the gap between germline ends came to 10 bases. The length of the CDR3 is 15 residues. The CDR3 region is CATSRDYTGTGELFF. CDR3 bases: TGTGCCACCAGCAGAGATTATACGGGGACCGGGGAGCTGTTTTTT.

This clonotype was seen at least ten times. The DNA for the CDR3 is TGTGCCAGCAGCTCAGGGACAGGGGGCGACTATGGCTACACCTTC. Translation gives CASSSGTGGDYGYTF. This chain joins TRBV7-2 and TRBJ1-2; 12 nucleotides align to TRBD1. V lost 4 bases, J lost 3 bases, and 3 bases stayed unmatched. Looked up from germline, CDR1 is SGHTA and CDR2 is FQGNSA. CDR3 length: 15 residues.

This clonotype was seen many times. The chain joins TRBV24-1 to TRBJ2-5; D assignment may be TRBD1 or TRBD2 (5 bases each). V shed 12 bases and J shed 1 base, with 17 bases lying between them. Germline V gives CDR1 KGHDR, CDR2 SFDVKD. There are 14 residues in the CDR3. The CDR3 nucleotides are TGTGCCGTCGGGTTAGTGGGGGTCCAAGAGACCCAGTACTTC. It codes for CAVGLVGVQETQYF.

At least ten counts were recorded for this clonotype. Here the CDR3 DNA reads TGTGCCAGCAAGCAGGGAGCCTACAATGAGCAGTTCTTC. This gives the protein CASKQGAYNEQFF. The rearrangement uses TRBV2 and TRBJ2-1; TRBD1 or TRBD2 may be the D gene (5 bases each). Germline V CDR1 and CDR2: SNHLY, FYNNEI. This CDR3 spans 13 amino acids. V dropped 7 bases and J dropped 2 bases, with 9 bases sitting between them.

This clonotype has ten or more counts. The V and J genes are TRBV2 and TRBJ2-5; possible D gene TRBD1, 6 bases. Trimming left V 5 bases short and J 4 bases short, with 20 bases between. Germline lookup yields CDR1 SNHLY and CDR2 FYNNEI. The CDR3 runs to 16 residues. The CDR3 DNA is TGTGCCAGCAGTTTACACGCACAGGGTCCGCGAGAGACCCAGTACTTC. Its protein product is CASSLHAQGPRETQYF.

This clonotype showed up many times. CDR3 nucleotide sequence: TGTGCCAGCAGTCTCGACAGGGATATTCAGCCCCAGCATTTT. It yields the protein CASSLDRDIQPQHF. The chain carries TRBV2 and TRBJ1-5; 7 positions agree with TRBD1. CDR1 is SNHLY and CDR2 is FYNNEI in the germline V gene. V dropped 5 bases and J dropped 6; count of bases not matched to a gene: 7. CDR3 length equals 14 residues.

Ten or more counts support this clonotype. The V gene is TRBV6-5, the J gene TRBJ1-1; no firm D call. The V gene lost 2 bases and the J gene lost 7 bases, with 14 bases spanning the gap. Germline CDR1 is MNHEY and CDR2 is SVGAGI. This CDR3 is 14 amino acids long. CDR3 residues: CASSYRARGGEAFF. Written as DNA, the CDR3 is TGTGCCAGCAGTTACCGGGCCCGGGGTGGTGAAGCTTTCTTT.

This clonotype appeared many times. The V and J genes are TRBV28 and TRBJ1-1; D ambiguous. CDR3 size: 12 residues. V shed 5 bases and J shed 3 bases, with 7 bases lying between them. The germline V gene has CDR1 MDHEN and CDR2 SYDVKM. The CDR3 bases are TGTGCCAGCAGTCTTAGGGACACTGAAGCTTTCTTT. The encoded protein is CASSLRDTEAFF.

This clonotype was counted at least ten times. Since a much larger clone is just one base distant, this may be a read error. The rearrangement uses TRBV6-2 or TRBV6-3 and TRBJ1-2; D is possibly TRBD1 (5 bases). Germline V gives CDR1 MNHEY, CDR2 SVGEGT. Trimming left V 7 bases short and J 3 bases short, with 15 bases between. The CDR3 is made up of 14 amino acids. Written as DNA, the CDR3 is TGTGCCAGCAACTCCATGGGGACCGACTATGGCTACACCTTC. It yields the protein CASNSMGTDYGYTF.

This clonotype was detected many times. The chain is built from TRBV6-4 and TRBJ2-2, with TRBD1 matching 10 bases. The germline gives CDR1 MRHNA, CDR2 SNTAGT. The CDR3 is made up of 15 amino acids. The junction had 5 bases not matched to a gene; V was cut back by 5 bases and J by 5 bases. The CDR3 loop is CASSPRQGATGELFF. DNA of the CDR3: TGTGCCAGCAGTCCACGACAGGGGGCTACCGGGGAGCTGTTTTTT.

A word on this clonotype: A much larger clonotype is one base distant, so this may be a read error. The chain is built from TRBV11-2 and TRBJ1-1; D possibly corresponds to TRBD1 (5 bases). Germline V gene lookup returns CDR1 SGHAT and CDR2 FQNNGV. CDR3 length: 18 residues. Trimming took 5 bases from V and 3 from J, leaving 25 bases between them. Here the CDR3 reads CASSKIPGRGLKDTEAFF. CDR3 nucleotide sequence: TGTGCCAGCAGCAAAATTCCGGGACGGGGTCTTAAAGACACTGAAGCTTTCTTT.

This clonotype was detected only a few times. The chain joins TRBV6-4 to TRBJ1-3, with D possibly TRBD1 on 6 matching bases. Deletions cut 5 bases from V and 0 bases from J, with 17 bases between. This CDR3 has 17 residues. CDR1 and CDR2 (germline): MRHNA, SNTAGT. The CDR3 DNA reads as TGTGCCAGCAGTATTGAGGGGGGGGCTCGCTCTGGAAACACCATATATTTT. It translates to CASSIEGGARSGNTIYF.

About this clonotype: The junction shows a germline mismatch at one end, possibly a read error. The chain links TRBV20-1 to TRBJ2-7, with 7 nucleotides matching TRBD1. Germline V gene data show CDR1 as DFQATT and CDR2 as SNEGSKA (reference sequence). This CDR3 region has 13 residues. This chain's CDR3 is CSATGAGSYEQYF. For the CDR3, the DNA is TGCAGCGCTACAGGGGCGGGCTCCTACGAGCAGTACTTC.

Details on this clonotype: This clone may be a read error of a much larger clone one base away. Without the conserved terminal phenylalanine or tryptophan, this CDR3 likely stems from a read error. The rearrangement uses TRBV6-2 or TRBV6-3 and TRBJ1-5; D is unclear. Germline lookup yields CDR1 MNHEY and CDR2 SVGEGT. The CDR3 has 13 amino acids. Trimming took off 5 bases at V and 5 bases at J, with 10 bases between the two ends. CDR3 bases: TGTGCCAGCAGTCGCGACCAAGATCAGCCCCAGCATGTT. Translation: CASSRDQDQPQHV.

This clonotype was observed many times. The V gene is TRBV6-2 or TRBV6-3, the J gene TRBJ2-3; 7 positions agree with TRBD2. V dropped 10 bases and J dropped 1; count of bases not matched to a gene: 8. Germline V gene data show CDR1 as MNHEY and CDR2 as SVGEGT. The CDR3 contains 14 residues. CDR3 nucleotide sequence: TGTGCCACCTCCACGCTAGCGGGCACAGATACGCAGTATTTT. It specifies CATSTLAGTDTQYF.

The chain uses TRBV29-1 and TRBJ1-2, with D possibly TRBD1 on 5 matching bases. Germline CDR1 reads SQVTM; CDR2 reads ANQGSEA. V was pared by 3 bases and J by 4 bases, with 15 bases between. The CDR3 extends over 14 amino acids. The chain's CDR3 is CSVDLADGAYGYTF. The CDR3 DNA sequence: TGCAGCGTTGATTTAGCGGACGGGGCCTATGGCTACACCTTC.

This clonotype was counted at least ten times. The chain links TRBV29-1 to TRBJ2-2; no definite D call. CDR1 is SQVTM, CDR2 ANQGSEA, per germline. This CDR3 has 13 residues. Trimming removed 0 bases at V and 0 bases at J, with 2 bases between. The CDR3 protein is CSVEDPNTGELFF. DNA of the CDR3: TGCAGCGTTGAAGACCCGAACACCGGGGAGCTGTTTTTT.